One sample yielded the 23 T cell receptor beta chains listed below, sequenced in a study of PD-1 blockade in classical Hodgkin lymphoma. Brentuximab vedotin exposure varied, and every patient relapsed after autologous stem cell transplantation. The method was immunoSEQ multiplex PCR; TCRdb's version includes in-frame clones alone and lacks a portion of them. The sample shows approximately 43,000 clones, roughly nine tenths of them seen only once. The sequencing used peripheral blood mononuclear cells (PBMCs), collected before the second cycle of nivolumab. The receptors come from a human donor with classical Hodgkin lymphoma.

J is TRBJ1-3 and V is TRBV9; D uncertain. V was pared by 2 bases and J by 0 bases, with 6 bases between. CDR1 SGDLS and CDR2 YYNGEE come from the germline V gene. The CDR3 contains 14 residues. Here the CDR3 DNA reads TGTGCCAGCAGCGTGACCAACTCTGGAAACACCATATATTTT. Its protein is CASSVTNSGNTIYF.

This clone was counted only a few times. This sequence joins TRBV6-1 and TRBJ2-7, with D unclear. Germline CDR1 and CDR2: MNHNS and SASEGT. Trimming removed 3 bases at V and 5 bases at J, with 14 bases between. The length of the CDR3 is 14 residues. The DNA of the CDR3 is TGTGCCAGCAGTGAGCGGTGGGGTCGAGACGAGCAGTACTTC. Encoded protein: CASSERWGRDEQYF.

This rearrangement joins TRBV19 to TRBJ2-1; D could derive from TRBD1 or TRBD2 (5 bases each). The V end was cut by 8 bases, the J end by 4 bases, with 18 bases between. Germline V gene sequence: CDR1 LNHDA, CDR2 SQIVND (reference sequence). CDR3 length: 15 residues. The CDR3 spells CASGGGTSLYNEQFF. As DNA, the CDR3 is TGTGCCAGTGGGGGTGGGACGAGTCTTTACAATGAGCAGTTCTTC.

The chain uses TRBV29-1 and TRBJ1-6; D gene uncertain. The germline CDR1 and CDR2 sequences are SQVTM and ANQGSEA. The CDR3 totals 17 residues. Trimming cost V 8 bases and J 0 bases, with 20 bases left between them. In DNA form, the CDR3 reads TGCAGCTCTGACCTTAAATCGGCCCACTCCTATAATTCACCCCTCCACTTT. Translating gives CSSDLKSAHSYNSPLHF.

A few counts support this clone. The V gene is TRBV6-1, the J gene TRBJ1-5; 8 positions agree with TRBD1. The CDR3 loop spans 19 amino acids. V shed 3 bases and J 5 bases; nucleotides not matched to a gene: 18. Germline V gene data show CDR1 as MNHNS and CDR2 as SASEGT. The CDR3 DNA is TGTGCCAGCAGTGAGAGGACAGGGCCCTTTAGGCGTGGAGATCAGCCCCAGCATTTT. Translating gives CASSERTGPFRRGDQPQHF.

The chain has TRBV6-5 and TRBJ2-1; possibly TRBD1 for D (6 bases). Germline CDR1 MNHEY, CDR2 SVGAGI. V was shortened by 3 bases and J by 12 bases, with 15 bases between the two germline ends. The CDR3 consists of 13 residues. CDR3 DNA sequence: TGTGCCAGCAGTTATCCAGGGACACTCATGCAGTTCTTC. Its protein product is CASSYPGTLMQFF.

This sequence joins TRBV10-3 and TRBJ1-1; TRBD1 matches 9 bases. V lost 0 bases, J lost 5 bases, and 1 base stayed unmatched. The germline gives CDR1 ENHRY, CDR2 SYGVKD. The CDR3 is made up of 14 amino acids. The CDR3 DNA follows: TGTGCCATCAGTGAGTCTGGGACAGGGACTGAAGCTTTCTTT. Translating gives CAISESGTGTEAFF.

Only one count was recorded for this clone. The CDR3 coding sequence is TGTGCCAGCAGTGCGTCAGGTGGACCCTACGAGCAGTACTTC. This encodes CASSASGGPYEQYF. The chain joins TRBV6-5 to TRBJ2-7, with D uncertain. The CDR3 contains 14 residues. The V end was cut by 5 bases, the J end by 2 bases, with 13 bases between. Looked up from germline, CDR1 is MNHEY and CDR2 is SVGAGI.

The chain's CDR3 is CASSPHGKTNEKLFF. The CDR3, as DNA: TGTGCCAGTAGTCCTCACGGGAAAACTAATGAAAAACTGTTTTTT. The chain has TRBV19 and TRBJ1-4, with D uncertain. Germline CDR1 LNHDA, CDR2 SQIVND (reference sequence). Trimming took 5 bases from V and 1 from J, leaving 11 bases between them. The CDR3 has 15 residues.

The V and J genes are TRBV15 and TRBJ2-3, with 7 bases that match TRBD1. The V gene end was trimmed by 4 bases and the J gene end by 4 bases; junction bases not matched to a gene: 8. The CDR3 is 15 amino acids. CDR1 and CDR2 (germline): LNHNV, YYDKDF (reference sequence). Written as DNA, the CDR3 is TGTGCCACCAGCACATACTTGACAGGGTCAGATACGCAGTATTTT. Its translation: CATSTYLTGSDTQYF.

The chain combines TRBV5-1 with TRBJ1-3, with 7 nucleotides matching TRBD1. V lost 0 bases, J lost 6 bases, and 6 bases stayed unmatched. Per the germline V gene, CDR1 is SGHRS and CDR2 is YFSETQ. The CDR3 has 15 residues. The CDR3 region has the DNA TGCGCCAGCAGCTTGGGGACAGGACGAGAAAACACCATATATTTT. It translates to CASSLGTGRENTIYF.

The CDR3 sequence is CASSLGTSGSLKTQYF. CDR3 DNA sequence: TGCGCCAGCAGCCTCGGGACTAGCGGGAGCCTAAAGACCCAGTACTTC. This chain joins TRBV4-1 and TRBJ2-5; 14 nucleotides agree with TRBD2. Germline CDR1 is MGHRA and CDR2 is YSYEKL. V shed 4 bases, J shed 6 bases, and the junction held 7 bases outside the gene matches. This CDR3 has 16 residues.

The gene calls are TRBV29-1 and TRBJ2-7; 7 bases fit TRBD1. V shed 3 bases, J shed 5 bases, and the junction held 16 bases outside the gene matches. The length of the CDR3 is 16 residues. Germline values: CDR1 SQVTM, CDR2 ANQGSEA. This CDR3 is CSVDVRQGLVHHEQYF. DNA of the CDR3: TGCAGCGTTGACGTGAGACAGGGCTTGGTACATCACGAGCAGTACTTC.

The chain recombines TRBV6-6 with TRBJ1-5; D may be TRBD1 (5 bases). Trimming took off 5 bases at V and 4 bases at J, with 15 bases between the two ends. From germline, CDR1 is MNHNY and CDR2 SVGAGI (reference sequence). This CDR3 region has 15 residues. The CDR3 loop reads CASSIGTPSNQPQHF. As DNA, the CDR3 is TGTGCCAGCAGTATTGGGACTCCGTCGAATCAGCCCCAGCATTTT.

This CDR3 is CASSAIFQGIWGYTF. CDR3 coding DNA: TGTGCCAGCAGTGCCATATTTCAGGGGATATGGGGCTACACCTTC. This rearrangement joins TRBV6-1 to TRBJ1-2; D is perhaps TRBD1 (6 bases). This CDR3 has 15 residues. V was pared by 4 bases and J by 8 bases, with 20 bases between. Germline V gene data show CDR1 as MNHNS and CDR2 as SASEGT.

This clone was counted between two and nine times. The V and J genes are TRBV2 and TRBJ1-1; D unclear. The CDR3 contains 11 residues. Germline V gives CDR1 SNHLY, CDR2 FYNNEI. V shed 3 bases and J shed 7 bases, with 6 bases lying between them. Here the CDR3 DNA reads TGTGCCAGCAGTGATGGTCTTGAAGCTTTCTTT. This gives the protein CASSDGLEAFF.

The chain recombines TRBV28 with TRBJ2-3; D is ambiguous. The CDR3 has 17 amino acids. V was shortened by 6 bases and J by 0 bases, with 19 bases between the two germline ends. Per the germline V gene, CDR1 is MDHEN and CDR2 is SYDVKM. The CDR3 is CASSSRRGSSSTDTQYF. The CDR3 nucleotides read TGTGCCAGCAGCTCCCGGCGCGGCTCGTCTAGCACAGATACGCAGTATTTT.

V gene TRBV19 combines with J gene TRBJ1-4; D possibly corresponds to TRBD1 (6 bases). Per the germline V gene, CDR1 is LNHDA and CDR2 is SQIVND (reference sequence). This CDR3 is built from 14 residues. Trimming left V 7 bases short and J 5 bases short, with 14 bases between. CDR3 region: CASTRGPPNEKLFF. CDR3 DNA: TGTGCCAGTACCCGGGGGCCGCCGAATGAAAAACTGTTTTTT.

The DNA of the CDR3 is TGTGCCAGCAGTGTTTCTAGCGGGAGTGCCACAGATACGCAGTATTTT. It specifies CASSVSSGSATDTQYF. The chain links TRBV6-1 to TRBJ2-3; 10 positions match TRBD2. The ends lost 4 bases at V and 2 bases at J; junction bases unmatched: 6. CDR3 length: 16 amino acids. CDR1 is MNHNS, CDR2 SASEGT, per germline.

The gene calls are TRBV7-2 and TRBJ2-5; the D gene is possibly TRBD2 (5 bases). CDR3 length: 14 residues. CDR1 SGHTA and CDR2 FQGNSA come from the germline V gene. Trimming took 2 bases from V and 5 from J, leaving 12 bases between them. The CDR3 loop reads CASSLYGSGETQYF. DNA of the CDR3: TGTGCCAGCAGCTTATATGGGAGTGGGGAGACCCAGTACTTC.

The V gene is TRBV25-1, the J gene TRBJ1-4; no clear D gene. Germline V gene sequence: CDR1 MGHDK, CDR2 SYGVNS. The V gene lost 5 bases and the J gene lost 6 bases, with 16 bases spanning the gap. This CDR3 has 15 amino acids. CDR3 protein: CASSTNGIEYEKLFF. The CDR3, as DNA: TGTGCCAGCAGTACGAACGGGATCGAATATGAAAAACTGTTTTTT.

V and J are TRBV28 and TRBJ1-5; the D gene is possibly TRBD1 (6 bases). This CDR3 has 17 amino acids. Germline V lookup: CDR1 MDHEN, CDR2 SYDVKM. Trimming stripped 1 base from V and 4 bases from J, with 17 bases between. The CDR3 DNA reads TGTGCCAGCAGTTTATTGGATAGGACAGAAGAGAATCAGCCCCAGCATTTT. Protein: CASSLLDRTEENQPQHF.

The rearrangement uses TRBV5-1 and TRBJ2-7; 8 nucleotides agree with TRBD2. The CDR3 runs to 12 residues. The germline CDR1 and CDR2 sequences are SGHRS and YFSETQ. V shed 4 bases, J shed 6 bases, and the junction held 3 bases outside the gene matches. The CDR3, as DNA: TGCGCCAGCAGCCGGACTAGCTCCGAGCAGTACTTC. Amino acid sequence: CASSRTSSEQYF.